The clone carrying this T cell receptor (beta chain) was found a few times. At a deep level, the assay was run. Assay: immunoSEQ multiplex PCR; the TCRdb copy retains only in-frame clones and omits some. The sample holds a few million clones, more than 90% seen once. These data originate in a study of shared clonotypes between healthy human individuals. Study-wide background: Every donor yielded three CD4 naive, three CD4 memory, two CD8 naive and one CD8 memory plate.

Germline V gene sequence: CDR1 DFQATT, CDR2 SNEGSKA (reference sequence). The germline V and J ends were trimmed by 0 bases and 8 bases, with 7 bases remaining between them. The CDR3 covers 11 residues. The chain employs TRBV20-1 and TRBJ1-2; D gene unclear. The sequence derives from a man younger than 35 in good health. Material: naive CD4+ T cells sorted from blood. The subset denotes: CD45RA+ positively selected. The chain's CDR3 is CSARDAEGYTF. DNA for the CDR3: TGCAGTGCTAGAGACGCCGAGGGCTACACCTTC.